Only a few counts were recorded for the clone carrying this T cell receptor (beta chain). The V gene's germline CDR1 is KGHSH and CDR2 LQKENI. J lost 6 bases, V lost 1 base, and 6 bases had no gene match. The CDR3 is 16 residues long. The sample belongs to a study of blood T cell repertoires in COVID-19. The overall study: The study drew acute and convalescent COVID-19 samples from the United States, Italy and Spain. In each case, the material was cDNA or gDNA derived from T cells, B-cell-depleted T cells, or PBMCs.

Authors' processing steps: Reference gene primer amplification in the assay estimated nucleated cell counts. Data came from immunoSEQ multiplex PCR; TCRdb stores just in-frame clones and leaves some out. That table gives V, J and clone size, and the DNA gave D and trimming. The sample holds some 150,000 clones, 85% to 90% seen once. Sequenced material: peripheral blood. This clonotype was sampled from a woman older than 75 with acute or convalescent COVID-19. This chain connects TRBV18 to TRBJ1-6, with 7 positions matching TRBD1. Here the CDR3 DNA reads TGTGCCAGCTCACCACGGCCAGGGGGGACTAATTCACCCCTCCACTTT. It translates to CASSPRPGGTNSPLHF.